The rows below give T cell receptor beta chains drawn from one sample of a study of CD8 T cells in ankylosing spondylitis. Each CDR3 protein is one row after TCRdb ran MiXCR on the 5' RACE reads. The repertoire holds a few hundred thousand distinct CDR3 sequences, 20% seen once, with roughly 3.6% in the top ten. Sample: blood, either unsorted or a sorted T cell fraction (not recorded which). The receptors were sampled from a female donor with ankylosing spondylitis or in good health (not recorded which). Each CDR3 is given without its conserved first and last residue. A row's size may be missing; if present it is once, few, many or a size class.

abundance	v_gene	CDR3aa
.	TRBV11-3	ASSRDLGTEAF
.	TRBV3-1	ASSTSGRRYEQY
few	TRBV20-1	SSLAGNYEQY
.	TRBV2	ASSQDGAGGQNEQF
many	TRBV20-1	SARDPRKGAGELF
.	TRBV12-3/TRBV12-4	ASSLSPSARTSYEQY
many	TRBV12-3/TRBV12-4	ASSKTGKGSPLH
.	TRBV15	ATSRDLRSTDTQY
many	TRBV29-1	SVDGQDGYEQY
.	TRBV7-2	ASSMGLAGTYEQY
many	TRBV5-6	ASSLRSGGRSEQF
.	TRBV25-1	ASSEWPDISSPLH
many	TRBV7-9	ASSRDYNEQF
.	TRBV6-4	ASSDSRGYQPQH
.	TRBV12-3/TRBV12-4	ASSPGRRWTEAF
few	TRBV20-1	SAPLPTGVEKLF
.	TRBV5-1	ASSPGLAGAHEQY
.	TRBV4-2	ASSRPGTSGETQY
many	TRBV29-1	SVGGQVAYEQY
.	TRBV20-1	SAVILAGRGGNEQF
many	TRBV12-3/TRBV12-4	ASKRLASGELF
.	TRBV20-1	SAIPRARNTEAF
few	TRBV4-1	ASSPFRGARNTEAF
many	TRBV29-1	SVEDRHEQY
.	TRBV9	ASSADHNPTYEQY
few	TRBV24-1	ATSGPDRVKLF
.	TRBV10-2	ASSPLAGPTQY
many	TRBV10-3	AISESGPRTGELF
.	TRBV10-3	AIRARSYEEQF
few	TRBV9	ASSVISGETQY
few	TRBV4-3	ASSPGLAGTQETQY
.	TRBV4-1	ASSQDGRGNQPQH
.	TRBV10-1	ASRPGGSSYGYT
.	TRBV7-9	ASSAGLYEQY
.	TRBV12-5	ASGTGGTEQY
few	TRBV20-1	SARAGGSDTQY
few	TRBV4-2	ASSQERGRGYEQY
few	TRBV6-2/TRBV6-3	ASSYARGRNEQF
many	TRBV12-3/TRBV12-4	ASSFSLQGNEQF
.	TRBV12-3/TRBV12-4	ASSLRGLGPINYGYT
.	TRBV6-4	ASSDPTYGAKYHHYEQY
.	TRBV7-9	ASSLPSGRSNEQF